The clone carrying this T cell receptor (beta chain) has just a few counts. CDR1 SGHRS and CDR2 YFSETQ come from the germline V gene. The CDR3 is 16 amino acids. Trimming removed 0 bases at V and 7 bases at J, with 19 bases between. TCRdb reanalysed the 5' RACE reads using MiXCR and keeps one entry per CDR3 protein. Of about 57,000 distinct CDR3 sequences listed, about 25% were seen once; the top ten hold around 2%. Treg sorting used a CD4+CD25+CD127-/low gate. This clonotype was sampled from a female donor with breast cancer. Sequencing was performed on tumor-infiltrating Tregs sorted from the breast tumor. This sequence joins TRBV5-1 and TRBJ1-1; no firm D call. The DNA of the CDR3 is TGCGCCAGCAGCTTGGGAGGGTCGAAGACGGACCGTGAAGCTTTCTTT. It is translated as CASSLGGSKTDREAFF.